Detailed here is one TCR beta chain. This sample is part of a study of blood T cell repertoires in COVID-19. Study-level information: Researchers got acute and convalescent COVID-19 samples from the United States, Italy and Spain. The cDNA or gDNA used as material had been derived from T cells, B-cell-depleted T cells, or PBMCs.

How the authors handled the data: Amplification of reference gene primers provided the estimated nucleated cell counts. Clones were read by immunoSEQ multiplex PCR, and TCRdb kept only the in-frame ones, dropping some. Clone size and V and J calls were adopted from that table, with D and trimming inferred from the DNA. The repertoire holds about 530,000 clones, 85% to 90% seen once, with 7.5% to 9% in the top ten. The CDR3 covers 15 residues. Trimming at V came to 5 bases and at J to 0 bases, leaving 5 bases not matched to a gene. From germline, CDR1 is LNHDA and CDR2 SQIVND (reference sequence). Sequenced material: peripheral blood. V usage is TRBV19 and J usage is TRBJ1-1, with TRBD1 identical over 8 bases. The sequence was obtained from a woman in her forties or fifties with COVID-19, enrolled during active disease. The chain's CDR3 is CASSDRDRLNTEAFF. The CDR3 DNA is TGTGCCAGTAGTGACCGGGACAGGTTGAACACTGAAGCTTTCTTT.